This T cell receptor (beta chain) emerged from a study of blood T cell repertoires in COVID-19. For the study at large: PBMCs, B-cell-depleted T cells, or T cells provided the cDNA or gDNA that made up the material.

Germline V gene sequence: CDR1 SNHLY, CDR2 FYNNEI. This CDR3 comprises 13 residues. The V and J ends lost 8 bases and 6 bases, in that order; junction bases with no gene match: 9. The table lists this clone with a few counts. Libraries were prepared by immunoSEQ multiplex PCR; TCRdb keeps only in-frame clonotypes and omits some of them. This table holds approximately 300,000 clones, 80% to 95% found once. Recruitment covered about two dozen US areas and drew participants whose ages spanned about 18 to 95 years. Researchers sorted participants into cohorts using their self-reported clinical history. Cohort 3 recovery required two negative PCRs, clearance, or symptom resolution.

What was sequenced was PBMCs or T cells enriched from blood (not recorded which). This TCR came from a woman aged 25 to 39 who had recovered from COVID-19. The V gene is TRBV2, the J gene TRBJ1-2; TRBD1 matches 7 bases. CDR3 sequence (DNA): TGTGCCAGCGCGACAGGGAGGCAAGATGGCTACACCTTC. This translates into CASATGRQDGYTF.